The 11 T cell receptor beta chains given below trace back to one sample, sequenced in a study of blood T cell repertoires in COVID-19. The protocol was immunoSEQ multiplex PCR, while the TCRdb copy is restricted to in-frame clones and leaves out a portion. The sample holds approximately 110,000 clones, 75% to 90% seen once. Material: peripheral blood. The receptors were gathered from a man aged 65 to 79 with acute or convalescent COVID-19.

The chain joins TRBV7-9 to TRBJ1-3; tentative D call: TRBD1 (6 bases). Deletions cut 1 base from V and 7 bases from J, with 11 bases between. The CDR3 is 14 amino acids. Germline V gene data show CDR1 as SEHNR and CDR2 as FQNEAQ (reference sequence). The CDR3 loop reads CASSLERGANTIYF. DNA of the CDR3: TGTGCCAGCAGCTTAGAGCGGGGGGCGAACACCATATATTTT.

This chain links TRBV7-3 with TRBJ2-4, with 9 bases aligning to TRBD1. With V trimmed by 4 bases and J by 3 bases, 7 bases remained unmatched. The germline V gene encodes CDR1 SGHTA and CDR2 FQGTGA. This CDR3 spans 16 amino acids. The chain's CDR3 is CASSSGTGTDKNIQYF. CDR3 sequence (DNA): TGTGCCAGCAGCTCCGGGACAGGGACGGACAAAAACATTCAGTACTTC.

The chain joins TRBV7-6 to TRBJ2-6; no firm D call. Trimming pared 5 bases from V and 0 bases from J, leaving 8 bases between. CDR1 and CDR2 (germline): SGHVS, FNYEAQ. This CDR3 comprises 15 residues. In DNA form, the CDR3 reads TGTGCCAGCAGCCCCGTCCCCTCTGGGGCCAACGTCCTGACTTTC. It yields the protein CASSPVPSGANVLTF.

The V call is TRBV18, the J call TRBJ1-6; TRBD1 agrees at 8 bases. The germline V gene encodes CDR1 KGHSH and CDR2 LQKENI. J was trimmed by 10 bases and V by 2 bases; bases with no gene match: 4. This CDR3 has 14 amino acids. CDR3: CASSPGTGWSPLHF. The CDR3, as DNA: TGTGCCAGCTCACCAGGGACAGGATGGTCACCCCTCCACTTT.

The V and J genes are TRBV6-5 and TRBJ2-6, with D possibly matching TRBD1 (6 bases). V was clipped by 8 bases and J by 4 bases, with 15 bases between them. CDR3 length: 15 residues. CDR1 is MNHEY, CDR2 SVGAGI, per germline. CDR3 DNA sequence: TGTGCCAGCTACCTAGGGGGTACCGGGGCCAACGTCCTGACTTTC. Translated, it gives CASYLGGTGANVLTF.

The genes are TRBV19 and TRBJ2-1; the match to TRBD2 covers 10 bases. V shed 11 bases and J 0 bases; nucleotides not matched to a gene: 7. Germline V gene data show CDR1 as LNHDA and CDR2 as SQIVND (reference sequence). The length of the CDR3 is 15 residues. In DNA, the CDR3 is TGTGCCTCCCGGGCTAGCGGGAGCTCCTACAATGAGCAGTTCTTC. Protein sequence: CASRASGSSYNEQFF.

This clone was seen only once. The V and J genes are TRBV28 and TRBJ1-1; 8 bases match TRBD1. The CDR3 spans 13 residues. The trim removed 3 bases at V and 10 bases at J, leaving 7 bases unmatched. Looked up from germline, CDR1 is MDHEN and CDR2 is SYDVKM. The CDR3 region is CASSFGTGVTAFF. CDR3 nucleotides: TGTGCCAGCAGTTTTGGGACAGGCGTTACAGCTTTCTTT. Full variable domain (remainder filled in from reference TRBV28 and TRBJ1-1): DVKVTQSSRYLVKRTGEKVFLECVQDMDHENMFWYRQDPGLGLRLIYFSYDVKMKEKGDIPEGYSVSREKKERFSLILESASTNQTSMYLCASSFGTGVTAFFGQGTRLTVV.

The CDR3 DNA sequence: TGTGCCAGCAGTTTGGGCCAGCCCCAGCATTTT. Amino acid sequence: CASSLGQPQHF. This sequence joins TRBV12-3 or TRBV12-4 and TRBJ1-5; no clear D. Trimming removed 3 bases at V and 7 bases at J, with 4 bases between. The CDR3 covers 11 residues.

The CDR3 reads CASSVAEADTQYF. CDR3 DNA: TGTGCCAGCAGCGTAGCCGAGGCGGATACGCAGTATTTT. V and J are TRBV9 and TRBJ2-3; the D is unclear. CDR3 length: 13 amino acids. The V gene lost 0 bases and the J gene lost 6 bases, with 8 bases spanning the gap. Germline CDR1 is SGDLS and CDR2 is YYNGEE.

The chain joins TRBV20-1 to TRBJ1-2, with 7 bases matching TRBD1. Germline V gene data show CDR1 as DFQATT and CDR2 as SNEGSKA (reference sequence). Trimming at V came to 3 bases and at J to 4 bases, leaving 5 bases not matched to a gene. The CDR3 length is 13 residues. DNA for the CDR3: TGCAGTGCTAGTCAAGCAGGGGGCTATGGCTACACCTTC. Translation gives CSASQAGGYGYTF.

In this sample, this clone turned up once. The CDR3 protein is CASSQEGGSVSYNEQFF. The CDR3 nucleotides are TGTGCCAGCAGCCAAGAGGGGGGTTCGGTATCCTACAATGAGCAGTTCTTC. The chain couples TRBV4-2 to TRBJ2-1; possibly TRBD2 for D (6 bases). CDR1 and CDR2 (germline): LGHNA, YNFKEQ. V lost 0 bases, J lost 1 base, and 13 bases lay in between. This CDR3 comprises 17 residues.